The 28 T cell receptor beta chains given below trace back to one sample, sequenced in a study of regulatory T cells in long-lasting Graves disease. Time point described: newly diagnosed GD, antithyroid drugs for less than 3 months. Researchers made the TCR library from RNA that was extracted from PBMCs. To make TCR beta libraries, researchers used iRepertoire HTBI primers and Arm-PCR of CDR3 regions. TCRdb reprocessed the multiplex PCR reads with MiXCR, giving one entry per CDR3 protein. The sample records roughly 560,000 distinct CDR3 sequences, roughly 16% being singletons. The same specimen was also included in a second study, on T cells in Graves' hyperthyroidism and ophthalmopathy.

Sequenced material: peripheral blood mononuclear cells (PBMCs), taken at new diagnosis, from a patient treated with antithyroid drugs. Source of these receptors: a middle-aged woman with Graves disease.

This clonotype turned up a few times. The chain is built from TRBV20-1 and TRBJ1-1; possible D gene TRBD1, 6 bases. Germline lookup yields CDR1 DFQATT and CDR2 SNEGSKA (reference sequence). The CDR3 length is 15 residues. V was clipped by 4 bases and J by 4 bases, with 19 bases between them. The CDR3 nucleotides are TGCAGTGCTAAACAACTGGACAGTTGGCTCACTGAAGCTTTCTTT. This codes for CSAKQLDSWLTEAFF.

This clonotype has just a few counts. This chain connects TRBV9 to TRBJ2-7; D unclear. Germline CDR1 SGDLS, CDR2 YYNGEE. The CDR3 length is 16 residues. V was shortened by 4 bases and J by 4 bases, with 21 bases between the two germline ends. CDR3 residues: CASSPEAATPLYEQYF. The CDR3 nucleotides are TGTGCCAGCAGCCCCGAGGCCGCAACCCCTCTTTACGAGCAGTACTTC.

Regarding this clonotype: A much larger clone sits a single nucleotide away, making a read error possible. The chain uses TRBV7-2 and TRBJ1-4; 7 bases line up with TRBD1. Germline CDR1 reads SGHTA; CDR2 reads FQGNSA. V lost 1 base, J lost 7 bases, and 12 bases stayed unmatched. This CDR3 is built from 17 residues. The CDR3 region has the DNA TGTACCAGCAGCTTAGAGGGGAGACAGGGTTTGGGTGAAAAACTGTTTTTT. Translated: CTSSLEGRQGLGEKLFF. Supplemented by reference TRBV7-2 and TRBJ1-4, the full variable domain reads GAGVSQSPSNKVTEKGKDVELRCDPISGHTALYWYRQSLGQGLEFLIYFQGNSAPDKSGLPSDRFSAERTGGSVSTLTIQRTQQEDSAVYLCTSSLEGRQGLGEKLFFGSGTQLSVL.

This sequence joins TRBV6-5 and TRBJ1-5, with 9 bases aligning to TRBD1. The germline CDR1 and CDR2 sequences are MNHEY and SVGAGI. The ends lost 6 bases at V and 4 bases at J; junction bases unmatched: 7. The CDR3 sequence is 15 residues long. CDR3 in DNA: TGTGCCAGCAGCTACGTTGGGACAGGGAATCAGCCCCAGCATTTT. Amino acids: CASSYVGTGNQPQHF.

This sequence joins TRBV11-1 and TRBJ1-1; 11 nucleotides agree with TRBD1. With V trimmed by 3 bases and J by 11 bases, 8 bases remained unmatched. Germline lookup yields CDR1 SGHAT and CDR2 FQDESV (reference sequence). CDR3 length equals 14 residues. Here the CDR3 reads CASSLGQGDRSAFF. The CDR3 DNA follows: TGTGCCAGCAGCTTGGGACAGGGGGACCGTTCGGCTTTCTTT.

On this clonotype itself: Possible read error: a much larger clone is one base away. The chain employs TRBV20-1 and TRBJ2-1; TRBD2 agrees at 12 bases. The CDR3 length is 14 residues. Germline lookup yields CDR1 DFQATT and CDR2 SNEGSKA (reference sequence). CDR3 loop: CSALTSGGVNEQSF. In DNA form, the CDR3 reads TGCAGTGCTCTGACTAGCGGGGGTGTGAATGAGCAGTCCTTC.

This clonotype has a count of ten or more. The chain joins TRBV20-1 to TRBJ2-3; D may be TRBD1 (6 bases). The CDR3 consists of 13 residues. CDR1 and CDR2 (germline): DFQATT, SNEGSKA (reference sequence). V was cut by 3 bases and J by 1 base, with 8 bases left in between. The CDR3 here is CSARYRGTDTQYF. Written as DNA, the CDR3 is TGCAGTGCTAGGTACAGGGGCACAGATACGCAGTATTTT.

This chain links TRBV11-2 with TRBJ2-4; D remains unclear. Per the germline V gene, CDR1 is SGHAT and CDR2 is FQNNGV. Trimming removed 5 bases from V and 9 bases from J, with 8 bases in between. The CDR3 sequence is 11 residues long. DNA for the CDR3: TGTGCCAGCAGCGTTAGAAGCATTCAGTACTTC. It codes for CASSVRSIQYF.

In this sample, this clonotype turned up many times. This rearrangement joins TRBV11-1 to TRBJ2-1; TRBD1 aligns across 8 bases. The CDR3 runs to 17 residues. J lost 3 bases, V lost 1 base, and 8 bases had no gene match. Germline V gene data show CDR1 as SGHAT and CDR2 as FQDESV (reference sequence). CDR3 residues: CASSLEGGQGGYNEQFF. The CDR3 DNA is TGTGCCAGCAGCTTAGAAGGTGGACAGGGTGGCTACAATGAGCAGTTCTTC.

The chain carries TRBV28 and TRBJ1-2; the match to TRBD1 covers 12 bases. Germline V CDR1 and CDR2: MDHEN, SYDVKM. V shed 4 bases, J shed 7 bases, and the junction held 7 bases outside the gene matches. This CDR3 is built from 15 residues. Here the CDR3 DNA reads TGTGCCAGCAGTTCAACCGGGACAGGGGGCGTTGGCTACACCTTC. The encoded protein is CASSSTGTGGVGYTF.

Concerning this clonotype itself: The germline gene is not matched at one end of the junction; a read error may be the cause. The V and J genes are TRBV5-1 and TRBJ2-5, with D tentatively TRBD1 (6 bases). This CDR3 has 17 residues. Germline V gives CDR1 SGHRS, CDR2 YFSETQ. CDR3 sequence (DNA): TGCGCCAGCAGCCTATTGAGGGACACCAGTGTCCAAGAGACCCAGCACTTC. Encoded protein: CASSLLRDTSVQETQHF. Full variable domain (rest looked up from reference TRBV5-1 and TRBJ2-5): KAGVTQTPRYLIKTRGQQVTLSCSPISGHRSVSWYQQTPGQGLQFLFEYFSETQRNKGNFPGRFSGRQFSNSRSEMNVSTLELGDSALYLCASSLLRDTSVQETQHFGPGTRLLVL.

This clonotype has just a few counts. This chain links TRBV12-3 or TRBV12-4 with TRBJ1-6, with 10 bases aligning to TRBD1. V trimming: 6 bases; J trimming: 10 bases; junction bases outside the gene matches: 9. The CDR3 spans 15 residues. CDR3 protein: CASRRDRGQGSPLHF. The CDR3 DNA is TGTGCCAGCAGACGGGACAGGGGACAAGGGTCACCCCTCCACTTT.

The gene calls are TRBV28 and TRBJ2-2; no clear D. Trimming took off 1 base at V and 3 bases at J, with 3 bases between the two ends. Per the germline V gene, CDR1 is MDHEN and CDR2 is SYDVKM. The CDR3 length is 13 residues. In DNA, the CDR3 is TGTGCCAGCAGTTTATATTACACCGGGGAGCTGTTTTTT. It yields the protein CASSLYYTGELFF.

The table lists this clonotype with a few counts. The V gene is TRBV4-1, the J gene TRBJ1-2; D remains unclear. Germline CDR1 reads MGHRA; CDR2 reads YSYEKL. The V and J ends lost 8 bases and 6 bases respectively, with 19 bases between them. CDR3 length: 14 amino acids. CDR3 residues: CASRPTGSLDGYTF. CDR3 nucleotide sequence: TGCGCCAGCCGCCCCACGGGGTCCCTTGATGGCTACACCTTC.

This clonotype was detected many times. The chain uses TRBV11-1 and TRBJ2-4; 10 bases agree with TRBD1. CDR3 length: 14 residues. The ends lost 3 bases at V and 5 bases at J; junction bases unmatched: 1. The germline V gene encodes CDR1 SGHAT and CDR2 FQDESV (reference sequence). Written as DNA, the CDR3 is TGTGCCAGCAGCTTTGGGACAGGGGAAAACATTCAGTACTTC. Encoded protein: CASSFGTGENIQYF.

In its sample, this clonotype was seen many times. The chain carries TRBV7-8 and TRBJ1-1; D gene unclear. The CDR3 runs 13 residues. Trimming removed 5 bases at V and 4 bases at J, with 11 bases between. The germline V gene has CDR1 SGHVS and CDR2 FQNEAQ. The CDR3 region is CASSLKRRTEAFF. Written as DNA, the CDR3 is TGTGCCAGCAGCCTGAAAAGGCGCACTGAAGCTTTCTTT.

This chain links TRBV6-1 with TRBJ2-7, with TRBD2 as a possible D gene (5 bases). This CDR3 spans 14 amino acids. The V end lost 1 base, the J end lost 1 base, and 8 bases lay between the germline ends. Germline V gene sequence: CDR1 MNHNS, CDR2 SASEGT. CDR3 in amino acids: CASSEVAGSYEQYF. The CDR3 coding sequence is TGTGCCAGCAGTGAAGTGGCGGGTTCCTACGAGCAGTACTTC.

V usage is TRBV12-3 or TRBV12-4 and J usage is TRBJ2-2; D gene ambiguous. Trimming took off 7 bases at V and 7 bases at J, with 13 bases between the two ends. The CDR3 consists of 13 residues. The CDR3 DNA reads as TGTGCCAGCACCGTGCGGACCCACGGGGAGCTGTTTTTT. Translating it yields CASTVRTHGELFF.

This clonotype was observed at least ten times. CDR3 protein: CASSPYRGSGTGELFF. The DNA for the CDR3 is TGTGCCAGCAGCCCATACAGGGGCTCGGGCACCGGGGAGCTGTTTTTT. This chain connects TRBV7-9 to TRBJ2-2, with 7 bases aligning to TRBD1. V trimming: 5 bases; J trimming: 4 bases; junction bases outside the gene matches: 10. There are 16 residues in the CDR3. Per the germline V gene, CDR1 is SEHNR and CDR2 is FQNEAQ (reference sequence).

The table lists this clonotype with many counts. This chain connects TRBV7-8 to TRBJ1-2; 9 bases are a match to TRBD1. The length of the CDR3 is 15 residues. CDR1 is SGHVS, CDR2 FQNEAQ, per germline. J gave up 5 bases and V 3 bases, and 7 bases lay outside the gene matches. CDR3 sequence (DNA): TGTGCCAGCAGCTTTGGGACAGGGCAGGTATATGGCTACACCTTC. Protein product: CASSFGTGQVYGYTF.

As regards this clonotype: A much larger clone differs by one base, so this may be a read error. The chain employs TRBV7-3 and TRBJ2-5, with TRBD1 matching over 10 bases. The germline V gene encodes CDR1 SGHTA and CDR2 FQGTGA. With V trimmed by 0 bases and J by 11 bases, 15 bases remained unmatched. The CDR3 spans 17 residues. CDR3 residues: CASSLTVGQGLNNEQYF. The CDR3 bases are TGTGCCAGCAGCTTAACAGTGGGACAGGGGCTCAACAATGAGCAGTACTTC. Together with reference TRBV7-3 and TRBJ2-5, the CDR3 gives the full variable domain: GAGVSQTPSNKVTEKGKYVELRCDPISGHTALYWYRQSLGQGPEFLIYFQGTGAADDSGLPNDRFFAVRPEGSVSTLKIQRTERGDSAVYLCASSLTVGQGLNNEQYFGPGTRLLVL.

This clonotype is a singleton in its sample. The rearrangement links TRBV30 to TRBJ1-6; the D gene is possibly TRBD1 (6 bases). V was cut by 8 bases and J by 3 bases, with 11 bases left in between. Germline V CDR1 and CDR2: GTSNPN, SVGIG (reference sequence). The CDR3 is 13 amino acids. CDR3 in DNA: TGTGCCGGTGAGGGGGACTATAATTCACCCCTCCACTTT. Encoded protein: CAGEGDYNSPLHF. Variable domain in full (rest from reference TRBV30 and TRBJ1-6): SQTIHQWPATLVQPVGSPLSLECTVEGTSNPNLYWYRQAAGRGLQLLFYSVGIGQISSEVPQNLSASRPQDRQFILSSKKLLLSDSGFYLCAGEGDYNSPLHFGNGTRLTVT.

This clonotype was picked up a small number of times. The rearrangement uses TRBV7-6 and TRBJ2-1; 8 nucleotides align to TRBD2. There are 15 residues in the CDR3. In germline, CDR1 is SGHVS, CDR2 FNYEAQ. V shed 1 base, J shed 6 bases, and the junction held 5 bases outside the gene matches. In nucleotides, the CDR3 is TGTGCCAGCAGCTTAGAACTAGCGGCCTCCAATGAGCAGTTCTTC. Protein: CASSLELAASNEQFF.

As to this clonotype: One end of the junction varies from germline; a read error may be responsible. The gene calls are TRBV19 and TRBJ2-2; D gene uncertain. The CDR3 sequence is 15 residues long. Per the germline V gene, CDR1 is LNHDA and CDR2 is SQIVND (reference sequence). The CDR3 DNA follows: TGTGCCAGTTGTCTTGGGTTCTTCAACACCTGGGAGCTGTTTTTT. Its protein product is CASCLGFFNTWELFF.

The rearrangement uses TRBV6-1 and TRBJ1-2; perhaps TRBD1 as D (6 bases). The CDR3 runs to 13 residues. Trimming stripped 8 bases from V and 4 bases from J, with 14 bases between. Germline lookup yields CDR1 MNHNS and CDR2 SASEGT. CDR3 coding DNA: TGTGCCAGCCGCAAGCCGGGGGCCTATGGCTACACCTTC. This codes for CASRKPGAYGYTF.

Ten or more counts support this clonotype. The chain recombines TRBV11-1 with TRBJ2-5, with 15 nucleotides matching TRBD2. CDR3 length equals 16 residues. CDR1 is SGHAT, CDR2 FQDESV, per germline (reference sequence). Losses at the gene ends were 5 bases for V and 3 bases for J; bases not matched to a gene: 4. This CDR3 is CASSLWTSGGEETQYF. The CDR3 DNA reads as TGTGCCAGCAGCCTTTGGACTAGCGGGGGGGAAGAGACCCAGTACTTC.

The CDR3 protein is CASSQDVIGGAWNEQYF. In DNA form, the CDR3 reads TGTGCCAGCAGCCAAGACGTTATCGGGGGGGCTTGGAATGAGCAGTACTTC. The rearrangement joins TRBV3-1 to TRBJ2-1, with 8 positions matching TRBD2. The tail of the sequence fits TRBJ2-7 better, so the J call may be wrong. CDR1 is LGHDT and CDR2 is YNNKEL in the germline V gene (reference sequence). The CDR3 totals 17 residues.

This chain links TRBV7-9 with TRBJ2-2, with a weak D call TRBD2 (5 bases). The V gene lost 8 bases and the J gene lost 6 bases, with 19 bases spanning the gap. CDR3 length equals 15 residues. The germline V gene encodes CDR1 SEHNR and CDR2 FQNEAQ (reference sequence). The CDR3 nucleotides are TGTGCCAGCGAACGCTATTCGGACTTGCCCGGGGAGCTGTTTTTT. It is translated as CASERYSDLPGELFF.